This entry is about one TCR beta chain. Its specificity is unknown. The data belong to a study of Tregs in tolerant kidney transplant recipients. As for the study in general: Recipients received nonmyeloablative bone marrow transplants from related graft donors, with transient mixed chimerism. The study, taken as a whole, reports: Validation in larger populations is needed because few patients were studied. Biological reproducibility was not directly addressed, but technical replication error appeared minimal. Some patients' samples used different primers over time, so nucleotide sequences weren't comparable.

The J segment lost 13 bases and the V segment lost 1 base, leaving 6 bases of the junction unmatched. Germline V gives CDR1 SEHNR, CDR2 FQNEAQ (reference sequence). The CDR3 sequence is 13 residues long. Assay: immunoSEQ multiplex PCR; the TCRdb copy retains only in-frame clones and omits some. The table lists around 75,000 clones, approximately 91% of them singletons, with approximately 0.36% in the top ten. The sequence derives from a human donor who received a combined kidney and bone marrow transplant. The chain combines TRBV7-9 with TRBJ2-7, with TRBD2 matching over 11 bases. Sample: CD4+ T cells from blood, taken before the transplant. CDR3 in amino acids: CASSLGSGTSGYF. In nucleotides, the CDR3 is TGTGCCAGCAGCTTAGGGTCCGGGACTAGCGGATACTTC.